Described below is a single T cell receptor beta chain sequence and its context. Antigen specificity is unknown. The data were obtained in a study of CD8 T cells in Susac syndrome. Reverse transcription of roughly 0.5 to 1 ug RNA was performed with random hexamers. The amplification used immunoSEQ multiplex PCR on TCR beta CDR3; it spanned 54 Vbeta and 13 Jbeta. Using its own MiXCR run on the immunoSEQ multiplex PCR reads, TCRdb lists one record per CDR3 protein. The repertoire consists of about 130,000 distinct CDR3 sequences, with about 96% occurring once and the leading ten covering around 0.12%. Sequencing of TCR beta was performed on blood CD8+ and CD4+ T cells. While CD8+ and CD4+ T cells were isolated negatively, TEMRA cells were enriched by FACS. The trim removed 2 bases at V and 8 bases at J, leaving 11 bases unmatched. The CDR3 runs to 14 residues. Germline CDR1 is DFQATT and CDR2 is SNEGSKA (reference sequence).

General study results and limits: The study conceded that relatively few individuals underwent its TCR sequencing and HLA analysis.

The V call is TRBV20-1, the J call TRBJ1-2, with 7 bases identical to TRBD1. The sample comprised CD4+ T cells from PBMCs. The origin of this receptor is a human donor in good health. The CDR3 sequence: CSARPITTGQGYTF. As DNA, the CDR3 is TGCAGTGCTAGACCCATTACGACAGGGCAAGGCTACACCTTC.